One sample yielded the 28 T cell receptor beta chains listed below, sequenced in a study of blood T cell repertoires in COVID-19 (dated by TCRdb to about 2020). The library relied on the immunoSEQ multiplex PCR assay. This is the immuneACCESS table as TCRdb keeps it, with only in-frame sequences that have V and J called. A part of the clones is gone; compared with another copy, unresolved V genes explain less than half, and the rest is unexplained. The sample table lists about 170,000 clones, 65% to 85% of them with a count of one. Together, the top ten hold about 11% of the sample. Material for sequencing was peripheral blood. The receptors here all came from a man between 65 and 79 years old with active or convalescent COVID-19.

The genes are TRBV7-2 and TRBJ2-1; 7 bases fit TRBD2. CDR3 length equals 15 residues. Germline V gives CDR1 SGHTA, CDR2 FQGNSA. V was pared by 5 bases and J by 3 bases, with 7 bases of the junction left unmatched. CDR3 DNA sequence: TGTGCCAGCAGCACCTTGCGGGGGAGCTACAATGAGCAGTTCTTC. Residues: CASSTLRGSYNEQFF. The full variable domain, its missing parts supplied by reference TRBV7-2 and TRBJ2-1, is GAGVSQSPSNKVTEKGKDVELRCDPISGHTALYWYRQSLGQGLEFLIYFQGNSAPDKSGLPSDRFSAERTGGSVSTLTIQRTQQEDSAVYLCASSTLRGSYNEQFFGPGTRLTVL.

The chain recombines TRBV6-2 or TRBV6-3 with TRBJ2-7; possibly TRBD1 for D (6 bases). Germline V gives CDR1 MNHEY, CDR2 SVGEGT. The V gene lost 2 bases and the J gene lost 2 bases, with 7 bases spanning the gap. This CDR3 comprises 13 residues. DNA for the CDR3: TGTGCCAGCAGTTACGACAGGACCTACGAGCAGTACTTC. This codes for CASSYDRTYEQYF.

The rearrangement joins TRBV24-1 to TRBJ2-1, with a tentative D call TRBD2 (6 bases). V was cut by 4 bases and J by 2 bases, with 17 bases left in between. The CDR3 consists of 17 residues. Germline V gene sequence: CDR1 KGHDR, CDR2 SFDVKD. This CDR3 reads CATSDRTGTPAYNEQFF. The CDR3 DNA sequence: TGTGCCACCAGTGACCGGACGGGGACTCCAGCCTACAATGAGCAGTTCTTC.

V is TRBV2 and J is TRBJ1-4, with 8 bases lining up with TRBD1. The CDR3 has 15 amino acids. Germline V gives CDR1 SNHLY, CDR2 FYNNEI. V trimming: 6 bases; J trimming: 4 bases; junction bases outside the gene matches: 7. The CDR3 DNA sequence: TGTGCCAGCAGGGTTCGACAGGGGCGTAATGAAAAACTGTTTTTT. It yields the protein CASRVRQGRNEKLFF.

This rearrangement joins TRBV28 to TRBJ2-7; 7 nucleotides line up with TRBD2. The CDR3 extends over 16 amino acids. The germline V gene has CDR1 MDHEN and CDR2 SYDVKM. The V and J ends lost 7 bases and 3 bases, in that order; junction bases with no gene match: 15. The CDR3 coding sequence is TGTGCCAGCACCCGCTCGTTGGCTAGCGGAGGCTACGAGCAGTACTTC. Its translation: CASTRSLASGGYEQYF. Variable domain in full (rest from reference TRBV28 and TRBJ2-7): DVKVTQSSRYLVKRTGEKVFLECVQDMDHENMFWYRQDPGLGLRLIYFSYDVKMKEKGDIPEGYSVSREKKERFSLILESASTNQTSMYLCASTRSLASGGYEQYFGPGTRLTVT.

The chain combines TRBV6-5 with TRBJ2-1, with 10 bases lining up with TRBD1. With 6 bases clipped from V and 5 bases from J, the junction kept 7 bases outside the gene matches. The CDR3 length is 15 residues. Germline lookup yields CDR1 MNHEY and CDR2 SVGAGI. The CDR3 DNA sequence: TGTGCCAGCAGGAACACCGGGACAGGGGACAATGAGCAGTTCTTC. This encodes CASRNTGTGDNEQFF.

The chain is built from TRBV5-4 and TRBJ2-3; 7 bases are shared with TRBD1. The CDR3 spans 17 residues. Trimming at V came to 1 base and at J to 0 bases, leaving 8 bases not matched to a gene. CDR1 SGHNT and CDR2 YYREEE come from the germline V gene (reference sequence). The CDR3 sequence: CASSLYRVTGSTDTQYF. In DNA, the CDR3 is TGTGCCAGCAGCTTGTACCGGGTGACAGGGAGCACAGATACGCAGTATTTT.

The V call is TRBV20-1, the J call TRBJ2-4; TRBD1 might be the D (7 bases). This CDR3 is built from 12 residues. Germline V gene data show CDR1 as DFQATT and CDR2 as SNEGSKA (reference sequence). The germline V and J ends were trimmed by 3 bases and 9 bases, with 12 bases remaining between them. CDR3 amino acids: CSASQGGGIQYF. Here the CDR3 DNA reads TGCAGTGCTAGTCAGGGGGGAGGCATTCAGTACTTC.

CDR3 region: CATSARQGAYEQYF. CDR3 in DNA: TGTGCCACCAGCGCCAGACAGGGGGCCTACGAGCAGTACTTC. This chain uses TRBV15 with TRBJ2-7; 9 bases are a match to TRBD1. CDR3 length: 14 residues. Germline trimming cut 5 bases from V and 2 bases from J; bases unmatched to any gene: 4. CDR1 is LNHNV, CDR2 YYDKDF, per germline (reference sequence).

The rearrangement links TRBV7-3 to TRBJ2-4; 8 nucleotides line up with TRBD1. The germline CDR1 and CDR2 sequences are SGHTA and FQGTGA. The ends lost 0 bases at V and 1 base at J; junction bases unmatched: 8. The CDR3 has 18 amino acids. This CDR3 is CASSLTTGGTLAKNIQYF. CDR3 bases: TGTGCCAGCAGCTTAACCACAGGGGGGACGTTGGCCAAAAACATTCAGTACTTC.

This sequence joins TRBV9 and TRBJ2-3, with 8 bases that match TRBD2. Trimming removed 4 bases from V and 0 bases from J; junction bases left unmatched: 13. This CDR3 region has 18 residues. Germline loops: CDR1 SGDLS, CDR2 YYNGEE. The CDR3 sequence: CASSPSGLATFSTDTQYF. DNA of the CDR3: TGTGCCAGCAGCCCCTCAGGACTAGCTACTTTTAGCACAGATACGCAGTATTTT.

In this sample, this clone turned up a few times. The rearrangement uses TRBV7-9 and TRBJ1-2; 9 bases agree with TRBD1. Germline V CDR1 and CDR2: SEHNR, FQNEAQ (reference sequence). With V trimmed by 3 bases and J by 7 bases, 9 bases remained unmatched. This CDR3 has 15 residues. CDR3 DNA sequence: TGTGCCAGCAGCTTCTCCTCCGACAGGGGGATTGGCTACACCTTC. Translated: CASSFSSDRGIGYTF.

This clone was seen only once. The chain recombines TRBV28 with TRBJ1-1; no reliable D call. Germline CDR1 MDHEN, CDR2 SYDVKM. Deletions cut 6 bases from V and 5 bases from J, with 10 bases between. This CDR3 comprises 12 residues. The CDR3 is CASSYQRTEAFF. The CDR3 DNA sequence: TGTGCCAGCAGCTACCAGAGGACTGAAGCTTTCTTT.

V is TRBV15 and J is TRBJ2-7; 8 bases align to TRBD2. Germline CDR1 reads LNHNV; CDR2 reads YYDKDF (reference sequence). The V gene end was trimmed by 4 bases and the J gene end by 3 bases; junction bases not matched to a gene: 2. The CDR3 totals 13 residues. The CDR3 here is CATSMGLDYEQYF. In DNA, the CDR3 is TGTGCCACCAGCATGGGACTAGACTACGAGCAGTACTTC.

The chain employs TRBV28 and TRBJ2-6, with D unclear. Germline loops: CDR1 MDHEN, CDR2 SYDVKM. CDR3 length equals 17 residues. The V gene lost 8 bases and the J gene lost 0 bases, with 17 bases spanning the gap. CDR3 nucleotide sequence: TGTGCCAGCTCCACGGAAGGAGCGATCTCTGGGGCCAACGTCCTGACTTTC. It encodes CASSTEGAISGANVLTF.

The J gene is TRBJ2-4, the V gene TRBV19; TRBD1 aligns across 8 bases. The V gene's germline CDR1 is LNHDA and CDR2 SQIVND (reference sequence). J gave up 5 bases and V 6 bases, and 3 bases lay outside the gene matches. The CDR3 is 13 amino acids. The CDR3 sequence: CASSTQGENIQYF. CDR3 DNA: TGTGCCAGTAGCACACAGGGGGAAAACATTCAGTACTTC.

The J gene is TRBJ2-2, the V gene TRBV5-1; the match to TRBD2 covers 14 bases. Germline V gene sequence: CDR1 SGHRS, CDR2 YFSETQ. V shed 5 bases, J shed 7 bases, and the junction held 7 bases outside the gene matches. The CDR3 loop spans 16 amino acids. The CDR3 nucleotides are TGCGCCAGCAGTCCGGGACTAGCGGGAGTACACGGGGAGCTGTTTTTT. Amino acids: CASSPGLAGVHGELFF. Using reference TRBV5-1 and TRBJ2-2 for the parts outside the CDR3, the full variable domain is KAGVTQTPRYLIKTRGQQVTLSCSPISGHRSVSWYQQTPGQGLQFLFEYFSETQRNKGNFPGRFSGRQFSNSRSEMNVSTLELGDSALYLCASSPGLAGVHGELFFGEGSRLTVL.

This clone was observed a handful of times. The V gene is TRBV19, the J gene TRBJ1-2; a weak D match, TRBD1 (6 bases). Trimming stripped 6 bases from V and 2 bases from J, with 10 bases between. Germline CDR1 LNHDA, CDR2 SQIVND (reference sequence). This CDR3 has 13 amino acids. CDR3 sequence reads: CASRLQGNYGYTF. In nucleotides, the CDR3 is TGTGCCAGTAGGTTACAGGGAAACTATGGCTACACCTTC.

The chain is built from TRBV5-5 and TRBJ2-7; the match to TRBD1 covers 7 bases. The length of the CDR3 is 15 residues. J lost 0 bases, V lost 4 bases, and 7 bases had no gene match. Germline V lookup: CDR1 SGHKS, CDR2 YYEKEE (reference sequence). This CDR3 is CASSPGTVSSYEQYF. CDR3 DNA: TGTGCCAGCAGCCCCGGGACAGTGAGCTCCTACGAGCAGTACTTC.

The genes are TRBV9 and TRBJ1-2, with D perhaps matching TRBD1 (5 bases). The CDR3 extends over 15 amino acids. Trimming shortened V by 3 bases and J by 2 bases, and 14 bases separated the two germline ends. Germline CDR1 and CDR2: SGDLS and YYNGEE. This CDR3 is CASSGQGRKNYGYTF. CDR3 DNA sequence: TGTGCCAGCAGCGGCCAGGGCAGGAAGAACTATGGCTACACCTTC.

As concerns this clone: The same CDR3 also results from other DNA sequences found in this sample. This sequence joins TRBV5-1 and TRBJ1-1; tentatively, D is TRBD1 (5 bases). There are 13 residues in the CDR3. Germline V gene data show CDR1 as SGHRS and CDR2 as YFSETQ. V lost 0 bases to trimming and J lost 5 bases, with 8 bases between them. The CDR3 is CASSLDGGTEAFF. The DNA of the CDR3 is TGCGCCAGCAGCTTGGACGGGGGAACTGAAGCTTTCTTT.

The genes are TRBV5-1 and TRBJ2-1; 15 bases are shared with TRBD2. From germline, CDR1 is SGHRS and CDR2 YFSETQ. V shed 3 bases and J 9 bases; nucleotides not matched to a gene: 4. The CDR3 covers 15 residues. Written as DNA, the CDR3 is TGCGCCAGCAGCTCGGGACTAGCGGGGGGAGGTGAGCAGTTCTTC. Amino acids: CASSSGLAGGGEQFF.

CDR3: CASSRQGMDQYNTQYF. CDR3 bases: TGTGCCAGCAGTCGACAGGGGATGGATCAGTATAATACGCAGTATTTT. The gene calls are TRBV27 and TRBJ2-3, with 8 bases fitting TRBD1. The CDR3 totals 16 residues. Trimming took 5 bases from V and 7 from J; bases not matched to a gene: 14. Germline V gene sequence: CDR1 MNHEY, CDR2 SMNVEV (reference sequence).

V is TRBV6-6 and J is TRBJ2-1; tentatively, D is TRBD2 (6 bases). Between the trimmed V and J ends, which lost 6 bases and 0 bases, there was a span of 12 bases. Germline lookup yields CDR1 MNHNY and CDR2 SVGAGI (reference sequence). This CDR3 is 15 amino acids long. CDR3 nucleotides: TGTGCCAGCAGCACCCTAGCGTACTCCTACAATGAGCAGTTCTTC. Translated, it gives CASSTLAYSYNEQFF.

For the CDR3, the DNA is TGTGCCACCAGCAGAGATGTGGGCAACACCGGGGAGCTGTTTTTT. This gives the protein CATSRDVGNTGELFF. This rearrangement joins TRBV15 to TRBJ2-2; D call uncertain. The ends were cut back, 0 bases at V and 2 bases at J, with 7 bases in the middle. This CDR3 has 15 residues. Per germline, CDR1 LNHNV and CDR2 YYDKDF (reference sequence).

The rearrangement links TRBV6-2 or TRBV6-3 to TRBJ1-1; D gene uncertain. The CDR3 is made up of 11 amino acids. Germline CDR1 reads MNHEY; CDR2 reads SVGEGT. The V end lost 4 bases, the J end lost 12 bases, and 12 bases lay between the germline ends. This CDR3 reads CASSSLTGTFF. CDR3 in DNA: TGTGCCAGCAGTTCGCTAACCGGGACTTTCTTT.

The CDR3 protein is CSASVLAGDEQFF. The CDR3 nucleotides read TGCAGTGCTAGTGTACTAGCGGGAGATGAGCAGTTCTTC. The J gene is TRBJ2-1, the V gene TRBV20-1; 11 bases align to TRBD2. This CDR3 is 13 amino acids long. The V and J ends lost 3 bases and 8 bases, in that order; junction bases with no gene match: 3. Germline CDR1 DFQATT, CDR2 SNEGSKA (reference sequence).

The gene calls are TRBV7-2 and TRBJ2-7; tentatively, D is TRBD2 (5 bases). The V end lost 3 bases, the J end lost 6 bases, and 12 bases lay between the germline ends. Germline values: CDR1 SGHTA, CDR2 FQGNSA. The CDR3 runs 13 residues. The CDR3 sequence: CASSFGGRVEQYF. The CDR3, as DNA: TGTGCCAGCAGCTTCGGTGGGAGAGTCGAGCAGTACTTC.